This TCR beta chain is drawn from a study of cytomegalovirus exposure and HLA in healthy donors. 13 Jbeta primers and 60 Vbeta primers were used for the PCR. Data came from immunoSEQ multiplex PCR; TCRdb stores just in-frame clones and leaves some out. Found here are some 89,000 clones, 85% of them singletons; the top ten hold 6.5% to 8.5%. Trimming took 0 bases from V and 11 from J; bases not matched to a gene: 4. CDR3 length: 13 residues. CDR1 and CDR2 from the germline V gene are SGDLS and YYNGEE. Turning to this clone: The antigen remains undetermined.

Whole-study findings and limits: Later analysis showed most CMV-associated TCR beta chains appearing HLA-restricted. The study designated 150 or so TCR beta chains cytomegalovirus-associated.

Sequencing used PBMCs. The chain recombines TRBV9 with TRBJ2-5; 10 bases fit TRBD2. The sequence came from a man aged 35 to 55 in good health and CMV-seropositive. For the CDR3, the DNA is TGTGCCAGCAGCGTAGATCTAGCGGGAGAGCAGTACTTC. Protein product: CASSVDLAGEQYF.